These T cell receptor beta chains were read from a single sample in a study of CXCR3-negative and CXCR3-positive naive CD8 T cells. With the 5' RACE reads reprocessed, TCRdb shows one record per CDR3 protein and no DNA. Its table lists approximately 37,000 distinct CDR3 sequences. Sequences were obtained from memory CD8+ T cells from blood. The receptors originated from a human donor in good health. Some clones in this sample may be carry-over from other donors' samples. Each CDR3 is given with its conserved first and last residue. The order of the fields is J gene, V gene, CDR3 protein.

j_call: TRBJ2-5
v_call: TRBV29-1
cdr3_aa: CSVDLGVRGILETQYF

j_call: TRBJ2-1
v_call: TRBV29-1
cdr3_aa: CSVPRISYNEQFF

j_call: TRBJ1-5
v_call: TRBV6-2/TRBV6-3
cdr3_aa: CASSWVRDRANQPQHF

j_call: TRBJ2-1
v_call: TRBV2
cdr3_aa: CASSDDTGVNEQFF

j_call: TRBJ2-1
v_call: TRBV7-9
cdr3_aa: CASSLEGNNNEQFF

j_call: TRBJ2-3
v_call: TRBV29-1
cdr3_aa: CSASDGVAQYF

j_call: TRBJ2-1
v_call: TRBV7-3
cdr3_aa: CASSPGGAYNEQFF

j_call: TRBJ2-3
v_call: TRBV29-1
cdr3_aa: CSVEGVPDRHTDTQYF

j_call: TRBJ1-2
v_call: TRBV28
cdr3_aa: CASSSQTSIGGYTF

j_call: TRBJ2-7
v_call: TRBV9
cdr3_aa: CASSAEGSGKYEQYF

j_call: TRBJ2-7
v_call: TRBV29-1
cdr3_aa: CSVEDEDTYEQYF

j_call: TRBJ2-7
v_call: TRBV5-1
cdr3_aa: CASSYLPGGAYEQYF

j_call: TRBJ1-3
v_call: TRBV4-3
cdr3_aa: CASSPTEASPEVPGNTIYF

j_call: TRBJ1-1
v_call: TRBV25-1
cdr3_aa: CVSSGSPYMNTEAFF

j_call: TRBJ2-5
v_call: TRBV25-1
cdr3_aa: CASSDPGERRETQYF

j_call: TRBJ2-7
v_call: TRBV7-3
cdr3_aa: CASTLGTGDSYEQYF

j_call: TRBJ2-2
v_call: TRBV10-3
cdr3_aa: CASERSSGELFF

j_call: TRBJ2-1
v_call: TRBV7-7
cdr3_aa: CASSLSSSGPNNEQFF

j_call: TRBJ2-7
v_call: TRBV7-8
cdr3_aa: CASGSPYEQYF

j_call: TRBJ2-7
v_call: TRBV29-1
cdr3_aa: CSASSSGEFYEQYF

j_call: TRBJ1-1
v_call: TRBV29-1
cdr3_aa: CSVEVRQEYEAFF

j_call: TRBJ2-7
v_call: TRBV28
cdr3_aa: CASRRTYEQYF

j_call: TRBJ1-1
v_call: TRBV7-9
cdr3_aa: CASRNPDRGNTEAFF

j_call: TRBJ1-5
v_call: TRBV4-3
cdr3_aa: CASSQDGGDSNQPQHF

j_call: TRBJ2-7
v_call: TRBV14
cdr3_aa: CASSLQHGVPYEQYF

j_call: TRBJ2-5
v_call: TRBV7-2
cdr3_aa: CASSSGDGGAPWAQYF

j_call: TRBJ2-1
v_call: TRBV10-3
cdr3_aa: CATLDTESSYNEQFF

j_call: TRBJ2-1
v_call: TRBV7-2
cdr3_aa: CASSFRKGAKDEQFF

j_call: TRBJ1-1
v_call: TRBV11-2
cdr3_aa: CASSLEEVRTMSNTEAFF

j_call: TRBJ2-5
v_call: TRBV12-3/TRBV12-4
cdr3_aa: CASSPVAESGRGIETQYF

j_call: TRBJ1-6
v_call: TRBV20-1
cdr3_aa: CSAPTTGMDNSPLHF

j_call: TRBJ1-1
v_call: TRBV29-1
cdr3_aa: CSVASNTEAFF

j_call: TRBJ2-3
v_call: TRBV19
cdr3_aa: CASRAMGGALPDTQYF

j_call: TRBJ1-1
v_call: TRBV10-3
cdr3_aa: CAISEPQSGVRTEAFF

j_call: TRBJ2-1
v_call: TRBV7-8
cdr3_aa: CASSLGSPRANEQFF